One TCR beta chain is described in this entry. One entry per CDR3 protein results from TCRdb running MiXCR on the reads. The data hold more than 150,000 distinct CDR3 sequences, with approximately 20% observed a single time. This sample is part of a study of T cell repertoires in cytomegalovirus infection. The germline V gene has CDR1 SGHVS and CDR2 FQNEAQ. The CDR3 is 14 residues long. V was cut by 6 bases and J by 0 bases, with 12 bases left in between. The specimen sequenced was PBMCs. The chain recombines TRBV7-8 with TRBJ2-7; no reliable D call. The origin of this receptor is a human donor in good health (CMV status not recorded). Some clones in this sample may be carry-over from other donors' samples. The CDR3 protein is CASRAGRSSYEQYF. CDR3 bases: TGTGCCAGCAGGGCTGGACGGTCCTCCTACGAGCAGTACTTC.